One and the same sample provided the 7 T cell receptor beta chains below, sequenced in a study of T-cell reconstitution after alpha-beta-depleted transplantation in children. The TCRbeta library incorporated unique molecular identifiers. TCRdb reprocessed the PCR reads with MiXCR, giving one entry per CDR3 protein. The sample holds about 1,000,000 distinct CDR3 sequences, under 30% seen once. Here the sequenced sample was PBMCs, mostly from graft donor cells, taken 360 days after TCRalphabeta/CD19-depleted stem cell transplant. These receptors were collected from a boy under three years old who had a stem cell transplant for SCID, so the T cells may come from the graft donor.

The J gene is TRBJ1-2, the V gene TRBV5-1; D gene ambiguous. Trimming cost V 2 bases and J 10 bases, with 18 bases left between them. Germline CDR1 and CDR2: SGHRS and YFSETQ. The CDR3 consists of 14 residues. The CDR3 reads CASSFAEAVGDYTF. CDR3 sequence (DNA): TGCGCCAGCAGCTTCGCGGAAGCGGTTGGGGACTACACCTTC.

V is TRBV10-3 and J is TRBJ1-1, with a tentative D call TRBD1 (6 bases). CDR3 size: 14 residues. Trimming took 6 bases from V and 1 from J, leaving 12 bases between them. Per the germline V gene, CDR1 is ENHRY and CDR2 is SYGVKD. The CDR3 here is CAIRGALWNTEAFF. CDR3 DNA sequence: TGTGCCATCAGGGGGGCCCTATGGAACACTGAAGCTTTCTTT.

The chain joins TRBV7-2 to TRBJ2-7; D gene ambiguous. The CDR3 length is 13 residues. Between the trimmed V and J ends, which lost 5 bases and 3 bases, there was a span of 11 bases. Germline loops: CDR1 SGHTA, CDR2 FQGNSA. CDR3 in amino acids: CASSHMDGYEQYF. CDR3 nucleotide sequence: TGTGCCAGCAGCCACATGGACGGCTACGAGCAGTACTTC.

Turning to this clonotype: The junction differs from germline at one of its ends, possibly a read error. The chain uses TRBV7-6 and TRBJ2-7, with 8 bases matching TRBD2. This CDR3 spans 15 amino acids. Germline CDR1 reads SGHVS; CDR2 reads FNYEAQ. CDR3: CASSPTGGPSSEQYF. The CDR3 DNA reads as TGTGCCAGCAGCCCAACGGGGGGGCCGTCCTCCGAGCAGTACTTC.

The chain combines TRBV6-1 with TRBJ1-5; no definite D call. The CDR3 sequence is 13 residues long. Germline CDR1 and CDR2: MNHNS and SASEGT. The germline V and J ends were trimmed by 2 bases and 7 bases, with 9 bases remaining between them. The CDR3 sequence is CASSELARQPQHF. The CDR3 nucleotides read TGTGCCAGCAGTGAACTGGCCCGCCAGCCCCAGCATTTT.

This rearrangement joins TRBV12-3 or TRBV12-4 to TRBJ1-5; TRBD1 matches at 8 bases. The CDR3 spans 14 residues. The ends lost 5 bases at V and 5 bases at J; junction bases unmatched: 5. The DNA for the CDR3 is TGTGCCAGCAGTATCCGGACAGGGCATCAGCCCCAGCATTTT. This translates into CASSIRTGHQPQHF.

This clonotype was seen only a few times. The V call is TRBV5-6, the J call TRBJ1-2, with unresolved D. The CDR3 is 15 residues long. Germline V gives CDR1 SGHDT, CDR2 YYEEEE. Trimming removed 0 bases from V and 4 bases from J, with 13 bases in between. The CDR3 sequence is CASSLANPAGYGYTF. The DNA of the CDR3 is TGTGCCAGCAGCTTGGCCAACCCAGCGGGCTATGGCTACACCTTC. Drawing the rest from reference TRBV5-6 and TRBJ1-2, the complete variable domain is DAGVTQSPTHLIKTRGQQVTLRCSPKSGHDTVSWYQQALGQGPQFIFQYYEEEERQRGNFPDRFSGHQFPNYSSELNVNALLLGDSALYLCASSLANPAGYGYTFGSGTRLTVV.